Presented here are 30 T cell receptor beta chains from one specimen sequenced in a study of long-term antiretroviral therapy in people with HIV (dated by TCRdb to the early 2020s). The immunoSEQ hsTCRB v3.0 assay was used at survey level resolution to sequence the TRB variable region. Sourced from immuneACCESS, this table was stored by TCRdb with only in-frame sequences that have V and J called. A share of the clones is absent; for the studies checked, an unresolved V gene accounts for under half, and the remainder has no known explanation. The sample table lists some 26,000 clones, about 80% of them with a count of one. The ten largest clonotypes hold 11% of the sample. This sample comprised unsorted PBMCs, obtained 1.1 years before starting antiretroviral therapy. Receptors originate from a woman between 35 and 50 years old with HIV.

CDR3 sequence: CASTEDPGNTIYF. The CDR3 DNA reads TGCGCCAGCACGGAAGACCCTGGAAACACCATATATTTT. V and J are TRBV5-1 and TRBJ1-3; D unresolved. The CDR3 length is 13 residues. With 6 bases removed from V and 2 bases from J, the gap between germline ends came to 9 bases. The germline V gene encodes CDR1 SGHRS and CDR2 YFSETQ.

The rearrangement links TRBV18 to TRBJ1-3; D is undetermined. Between the trimmed V and J ends, which lost 10 bases and 4 bases, there was a span of 8 bases. From germline, CDR1 is KGHSH and CDR2 LQKENI. The CDR3 runs 11 residues. CDR3 in amino acids: CATQVGNTIYF. In DNA form, the CDR3 reads TGTGCCACCCAGGTCGGAAACACCATATATTTT.

The genes are TRBV6-1 and TRBJ2-7; D is undetermined. V shed 0 bases and J shed 2 bases, with 8 bases lying between them. Germline V gene lookup returns CDR1 MNHNS and CDR2 SASEGT. The CDR3 totals 14 residues. DNA of the CDR3: TGTGCCAGCAGTGAAGCGCGACATACCTACGAGCAGTACTTC. As protein: CASSEARHTYEQYF.

This clone has a single count. The J gene is TRBJ1-5, the V gene TRBV28; the D gene is possibly TRBD1 (6 bases). The germline V and J ends were trimmed by 8 bases and 3 bases, with 17 bases remaining between them. The CDR3 loop spans 15 amino acids. Germline V lookup: CDR1 MDHEN, CDR2 SYDVKM. The CDR3 spells CASASGGGNNQPQHF. The CDR3 nucleotides are TGTGCCAGCGCTAGCGGAGGGGGAAACAATCAGCCCCAGCATTTT.

The CDR3, as DNA: TGTGCCAGCAGTGGGACTAGCGGGTATTACAATGAGCAGTTCTTC. This encodes CASSGTSGYYNEQFF. V is TRBV6-6 and J is TRBJ2-1; 12 positions agree with TRBD2. Germline V gene sequence: CDR1 MNHNY, CDR2 SVGAGI (reference sequence). There are 15 residues in the CDR3. Trimming cost V 5 bases and J 4 bases; bases outside gene matches: 3.

This chain uses TRBV10-3 with TRBJ2-1; D unresolved. The CDR3 is made up of 11 amino acids. Trimming removed 3 bases from V and 9 bases from J, with 6 bases in between. Per germline, CDR1 ENHRY and CDR2 SYGVKD. CDR3 sequence reads: CAISESLEQFF. CDR3 DNA: TGTGCCATCAGTGAATCGCTTGAGCAGTTCTTC.

This clone was observed a single time. The J gene is TRBJ2-3, the V gene TRBV6-5; D unresolved. Trimming removed 5 bases at V and 10 bases at J, with 19 bases between. The CDR3 is made up of 14 amino acids. Germline V gene sequence: CDR1 MNHEY, CDR2 SVGAGI. DNA of the CDR3: TGTGCCAGCAGTCAAAACCCGGACCTGAGTGCGCAGTATTTT. It encodes CASSQNPDLSAQYF.

Sample share makes this clone medium-sized. V and J are TRBV27 and TRBJ2-2; TRBD2 might be the D (7 bases). V lost 10 bases and J 2 bases, leaving 17 bases between the germline ends. Germline CDR1 is MNHEY and CDR2 is SMNVEV (reference sequence). The CDR3 spans 15 residues. CDR3 sequence: CATSWGGLNTGELFF. The DNA for the CDR3 is TGTGCCACCTCTTGGGGGGGGCTTAACACCGGGGAGCTGTTTTTT.

The chain employs TRBV14 and TRBJ1-2; no firm D call. V lost 3 bases and J 8 bases, leaving 13 bases between the germline ends. Germline V CDR1 and CDR2: SGHDN, FVKESK. The CDR3 covers 13 residues. The CDR3 DNA reads TGTGCCAGCAGCCAGGAGGGATTTATGGGCTACACCTTC. Amino acids: CASSQEGFMGYTF.

V gene TRBV2 combines with J gene TRBJ2-7; TRBD1 is a possible D gene (6 bases). V was pared by 3 bases and J by 12 bases, with 12 bases between. Germline V gene data show CDR1 as SNHLY and CDR2 as FYNNEI. This CDR3 spans 11 amino acids. CDR3 in amino acids: CASSENREGYF. As DNA, the CDR3 is TGTGCCAGCAGTGAGAACAGGGAAGGGTACTTC.

In this sample, this clone turned up once. The V and J genes are TRBV29-1 and TRBJ2-3; the match to TRBD2 covers 7 bases. The CDR3 runs 15 residues. The germline V gene encodes CDR1 SQVTM and CDR2 ANQGSEA. V lost 0 bases and J lost 3; bases outside the gene matches: 6. In nucleotides, the CDR3 is TGCAGCGTTGAAGAGCGGGGGTCTTTGACAGATACGCAGTATTTT. Its translation: CSVEERGSLTDTQYF.

The chain recombines TRBV28 with TRBJ1-2; maybe TRBD1 (6 bases). The CDR3 contains 16 residues. V lost 3 bases, J lost 3 bases, and 17 bases lay in between. The germline CDR1 and CDR2 sequences are MDHEN and SYDVKM. CDR3 in DNA: TGTGCCAGCAGTTTGAGTGGGCGGGGGGCGTACTATGGCTACACCTTC. It yields the protein CASSLSGRGAYYGYTF.

The V and J genes are TRBV6-5 and TRBJ1-5; D unclear. Trimming left V 0 bases short and J 7 bases short, with 13 bases between. The CDR3 spans 15 residues. Germline CDR1 MNHEY, CDR2 SVGAGI. The CDR3 loop is CASSYSRTLGQPQHF. The CDR3 DNA follows: TGTGCCAGCAGTTACTCGCGGACGCTCGGGCAGCCCCAGCATTTT.

This chain links TRBV6-6 with TRBJ2-7; 8 bases map to TRBD1. The CDR3 spans 14 residues. Germline V gene sequence: CDR1 MNHNY, CDR2 SVGAGI (reference sequence). Trimming removed 6 bases from V and 2 bases from J; junction bases left unmatched: 6. DNA for the CDR3: TGTGCCAGCAGCCGGGACAGGAGCACCTACGAGCAGTACTTC. This translates into CASSRDRSTYEQYF.

CDR3: CAWATGGAQETQYF. The CDR3 DNA reads TGTGCCTGGGCCACTGGCGGGGCGCAAGAGACCCAGTACTTC. This chain connects TRBV30 to TRBJ2-5, with D possibly TRBD2 on 6 matching bases. V was cut by 5 bases and J by 2 bases, with 15 bases left in between. The CDR3 is 14 amino acids. Per germline, CDR1 GTSNPN and CDR2 SVGIG (reference sequence).

The table lists this clone with a few counts. This sequence joins TRBV7-9 and TRBJ1-1; 7 nucleotides line up with TRBD1. Germline V gene sequence: CDR1 SEHNR, CDR2 FQNEAQ (reference sequence). Trimming took 5 bases from V and 3 from J; bases not matched to a gene: 6. The CDR3 extends over 14 amino acids. CDR3 sequence reads: CASSLSGGHTEAFF. The DNA for the CDR3 is TGTGCCAGCAGCCTCTCAGGGGGGCACACTGAAGCTTTCTTT.

This chain connects TRBV20-1 to TRBJ2-7; unclear D gene. Germline lookup yields CDR1 DFQATT and CDR2 SNEGSKA (reference sequence). Between the trimmed V and J ends, which lost 5 bases and 3 bases, there was a span of 8 bases. This CDR3 region has 11 residues. This chain's CDR3 is CSAPDGYEQYF. CDR3 sequence (DNA): TGCAGTGCTCCCGACGGCTACGAGCAGTACTTC.

The rearrangement joins TRBV7-9 to TRBJ2-1; TRBD1 agrees at 10 bases. The CDR3 runs 15 residues. Per the germline V gene, CDR1 is SEHNR and CDR2 is FQNEAQ (reference sequence). The ends lost 3 bases at V and 7 bases at J; junction bases unmatched: 6. The CDR3 nucleotides are TGTGCCAGCAGCTTTACCGGGACAGGGGTGAATGAGCAGTTCTTC. It translates to CASSFTGTGVNEQFF.

The chain is built from TRBV5-1 and TRBJ2-5; D ambiguous. Matching the DNA end better, TRBJ2-7 makes the J call doubtful. CDR3 size: 13 residues. CDR1 and CDR2 from the germline V gene are SGHRS and YFSETQ. CDR3 coding DNA: TGCGCCAGCAGCTTGGCTCCTTCCTACGAGCAGTACTTC. As protein: CASSLAPSYEQYF.

V usage is TRBV4-3 and J usage is TRBJ1-2, with D possibly matching TRBD1 (6 bases). Trimming left V 0 bases short and J 4 bases short, with 12 bases between. Germline CDR1 reads LGHNA; CDR2 reads YSLEER. The CDR3 contains 15 residues. The CDR3 DNA reads TGCGCCAGCAGCCAAGAGAGGACAGAACTCTATGGCTACACCTTC. This sequence encodes CASSQERTELYGYTF.

V usage is TRBV7-2 and J usage is TRBJ2-3; 9 bases line up with TRBD2. This CDR3 has 16 amino acids. V was pared by 1 base and J by 1 base, with 3 bases of the junction left unmatched. In germline, CDR1 is SGHTA, CDR2 FQGNSA. CDR3 in amino acids: CASSLGASGGTDTQYF. The CDR3 DNA is TGTGCCAGCAGCTTAGGGGCTAGCGGGGGCACAGATACGCAGTATTTT.

This chain connects TRBV6-5 to TRBJ2-7; the D gene could be TRBD1 or TRBD2 (5 bases each). Germline V gives CDR1 MNHEY, CDR2 SVGAGI. Trimming shortened V by 6 bases and J by 4 bases, and 16 bases separated the two germline ends. This CDR3 has 14 residues. CDR3 sequence reads: CASSPGTEIYEQYF. The CDR3 DNA follows: TGTGCCAGCAGCCCCGGGACGGAAATTTACGAGCAGTACTTC.

This chain connects TRBV4-2 to TRBJ2-3, with no clear D. The CDR3 is made up of 14 amino acids. Germline V gives CDR1 LGHNA, CDR2 YNFKEQ. The V end lost 1 base, the J end lost 1 base, and 6 bases lay between the germline ends. The CDR3 region is CASSQAVGTDTQYF. CDR3 in DNA: TGTGCCAGCAGCCAAGCGGTAGGCACAGATACGCAGTATTTT.

The rearrangement joins TRBV6-5 to TRBJ2-1; D ambiguous. The length of the CDR3 is 12 residues. The germline CDR1 and CDR2 sequences are MNHEY and SVGAGI. Trimming took 2 bases from V and 9 from J, leaving 8 bases between them. CDR3 DNA sequence: TGTGCCAGCAGTTACAGGCATGGTGAGCAGTTCTTC. Translated, it gives CASSYRHGEQFF.

The chain carries TRBV18 and TRBJ1-3, with a tentative D call TRBD1 (5 bases). Germline CDR1 and CDR2: KGHSH and LQKENI. V was cut by 6 bases and J by 3 bases, with 12 bases left in between. The CDR3 is 14 amino acids. DNA for the CDR3: TGTGCCAGCTCGCTAGACAGCCGTGGAAACACCATATATTTT. Amino acid sequence: CASSLDSRGNTIYF.

The rearrangement joins TRBV6-5 to TRBJ2-3, with 7 nucleotides matching TRBD2. V shed 6 bases and J 2 bases; nucleotides not matched to a gene: 8. The germline gives CDR1 MNHEY, CDR2 SVGAGI. The CDR3 totals 15 residues. The CDR3 spells CASRTGRGVTDTQYF. CDR3 bases: TGTGCCAGCAGAACTGGTCGGGGGGTCACAGATACGCAGTATTTT.

This clone was counted a single time. The CDR3 DNA reads TGCAGTCCCTCTCGGGACGAGCAGTTCTTC. Its protein product is CSPSRDEQFF. The chain is built from TRBV29-1 and TRBJ2-1; D is possibly TRBD1 or TRBD2 (5 bases each). Germline CDR1 reads SQVTM; CDR2 reads ANQGSEA. The CDR3 consists of 10 residues.

This clone was counted a single time. The chain carries TRBV9 and TRBJ2-1, with TRBD2 matching over 11 bases. The CDR3 has 16 residues. CDR1 and CDR2 (germline): SGDLS, YYNGEE. Germline trimming cut 4 bases from V and 4 bases from J; bases unmatched to any gene: 7. Here the CDR3 reads CASSPSGTSGYNEQFF. In DNA, the CDR3 is TGTGCCAGCAGCCCTTCCGGGACTAGCGGATACAATGAGCAGTTCTTC. The full variable domain, in which reference TRBV9 and TRBJ2-1 provide the parts outside the CDR3, is DSGVTQTPKHLITATGQRVTLRCSPRSGDLSVYWYQQSLDQGLQFLIQYYNGEERAKGNILERFSAQQFPDLHSELNLSSLELGDSALYFCASSPSGTSGYNEQFFGPGTRLTVL.

The rearrangement links TRBV4-3 to TRBJ2-5; the match to TRBD2 covers 8 bases. Germline trimming cut 4 bases from V and 4 bases from J; bases unmatched to any gene: 5. Per germline, CDR1 LGHNA and CDR2 YSLEER. The CDR3 consists of 14 residues. The CDR3 reads CASSPRGGRETQYF. Here the CDR3 DNA reads TGCGCCAGCAGCCCCCGGGGGGGCAGAGAGACCCAGTACTTC.

This chain joins TRBV5-1 and TRBJ1-1; TRBD1 is a possible D gene (6 bases). Per the germline V gene, CDR1 is SGHRS and CDR2 is YFSETQ. The CDR3 loop spans 16 amino acids. V was pared by 1 base and J by 3 bases, with 16 bases between. The CDR3 DNA sequence: TGCGCCAGCAGCTTGAGTGGGGGCGGTGGTTACACTGAAGCTTTCTTT. Protein product: CASSLSGGGGYTEAFF.